The rows below give T cell receptor beta chains drawn from one sample of a study of T-cell reconstitution after alpha-beta-depleted transplantation in children. TCRdb reanalysed the PCR reads using MiXCR and keeps one entry per CDR3 protein. The data hold some 600,000 distinct CDR3 sequences, with approximately 12% observed a single time. Sequencing used PBMCs, mostly from graft donor cells, obtained 360 days after TCRalphabeta/CD19-depleted stem cell transplant. These receptors all stem from a male patient aged 10 to 17 who had a stem cell transplant for acute myeloid leukemia, so the T cells may come from the graft donor. Both conserved end residues are part of each CDR3. Each record gives: clone size, V gene, D gene, J gene, CDR3 protein, CDR3 DNA. A D gene is named only where the DNA matches it firmly. Part of the rows lack a size; the others show once, few, many or a class for expanded clones.

>few|TRBV7-2|NA|TRBJ2-7
CASSSTDRQVEQYF
TGTGCCAGCAGCTCGACAGACCGTCAGGTCGAGCAGTACTTC
>NA|TRBV7-9|NA|TRBJ2-7
CATSLLGSYEQYF
TGTGCCACCAGCTTATTAGGCTCCTACGAGCAGTACTTC
>NA|TRBV4-3|TRBD2|TRBJ2-1
CASSLLGIAGGGIEQFF
TGCGCCAGCAGCCTTCTTGGGATAGCGGGAGGGGGGATAGAGCAGTTCTTC
>NA|TRBV7-8|TRBD2|TRBJ2-7
CASSLARLADPWVREQYF
TGTGCCAGCAGCTTAGCGAGGCTAGCGGACCCCTGGGTTCGCGAGCAGTACTTC
>few|TRBV14|TRBD2|TRBJ2-3
CASSQDRRGAQYF
TGTGCCAGCAGCCAAGATCGCCGGGGGGCGCAGTATTTT
>NA|TRBV20-1|NA|TRBJ2-7
CSARDVIVYYEQYF
TGCAGTGCTAGAGATGTAATAGTCTACTACGAGCAGTACTTC
>many|TRBV12-3/TRBV12-4|TRBD2|TRBJ2-1
CASSPRIAGFSYNEQFF
TGTGCCAGCAGTCCAAGAATAGCGGGGTTCTCCTACAATGAGCAGTTCTTC
>NA|TRBV5-6|TRBD1|TRBJ2-7
CASSLFDRGAHEQYF
TGTGCCAGCAGCTTGTTTGACAGGGGAGCCCACGAGCAGTACTTC
>few|TRBV6-2/TRBV6-3|NA|TRBJ2-7
CASSRPPGQYF
TGTGCCAGCAGCCGGCCACCTGGGCAGTACTTC
>many|TRBV20-1|NA|TRBJ2-2
CSAPEPRTGELFF
TGCAGTGCCCCCGAACCTCGTACCGGGGAGCTGTTTTTT
>many|TRBV29-1|NA|TRBJ2-7
CSVGGSGFGEQYF
TGCAGCGTTGGAGGCTCCGGCTTCGGCGAGCAGTACTTC
>many|TRBV29-1|TRBD2|TRBJ2-7
CSVDSGAGFLDEQYF
TGCAGCGTTGATTCGGGAGCGGGATTTTTGGACGAGCAGTACTTC
>few|TRBV20-1|NA|TRBJ2-5
CSARVGHPRQAQQETQYF
TGCAGTGCTAGAGTGGGACACCCTCGACAGGCCCAACAAGAGACCCAGTACTTC
>many|TRBV4-3|TRBD1|TRBJ2-7
CASSYFLGQGLYEQYF
TGCGCCAGCAGCTACTTTTTGGGACAGGGTCTCTACGAGCAGTACTTC
>NA|TRBV4-3|NA|TRBJ2-7
CASSQDGEQYF
TGCGCCAGCAGCCAAGATGGCGAGCAGTACTTC
>few|TRBV18|NA|TRBJ1-1
CASSPGRGLGTEAFF
TGTGCCAGCTCACCCGGGAGGGGCCTGGGCACTGAAGCTTTCTTT
>NA|TRBV9|NA|TRBJ1-1
CASSVATGLNTEAFF
TGTGCCAGCAGCGTAGCTACAGGCCTGAACACTGAAGCTTTCTTT
>NA|TRBV27|NA|TRBJ1-4
CASSIRGVEKLFF
TGTGCCAGCAGTATCAGGGGAGTTGAAAAACTGTTTTTT
>few|TRBV20-1|TRBD1|TRBJ1-5
CSAYSGGMSNQPQHF
TGCAGTGCTTATTCAGGGGGAATGAGCAATCAGCCCCAGCATTTT
>few|TRBV25-1|TRBD2|TRBJ2-3
CASSELTSGATDTQYF
TGTGCCAGCAGTGAATTGACTAGCGGAGCCACAGATACGCAGTATTTT
>NA|TRBV28|NA|TRBJ2-7
CASSLIGVYEQYF
TGTGCCAGCAGTTTAATCGGGGTCTACGAGCAGTACTTC
>few|TRBV6-5|TRBD2|TRBJ2-3
CASSYGTSGRTDTQYF
TGTGCCAGCAGTTACGGGACTAGCGGGAGAACAGATACGCAGTATTTT
>few|TRBV20-1|TRBD2|TRBJ2-3
CSAFSGGYTDTQYF
TGCAGTGCTTTTAGCGGGGGATACACAGATACGCAGTATTTT
>many|TRBV25-1|NA|TRBJ2-3
CASSDGGWADTQYF
TGTGCCAGCAGCGACGGGGGATGGGCAGATACGCAGTATTTT
>many|TRBV5-5|NA|TRBJ1-2
CASSLPTGIYGYTF
TGTGCCAGCAGCTTGCCCACAGGGATCTATGGCTACACCTTC
>many|TRBV5-1|NA|TRBJ1-1
CASTEEAGLKTEAFF
TGCGCCAGCACCGAGGAGGCCGGCCTCAAAACTGAAGCTTTCTTT
>many|TRBV20-1|NA|TRBJ2-3
CSARDPVTSPGNTQYF
TGCAGTGCTAGAGATCCCGTGACTAGTCCTGGGAATACGCAGTATTTT
>few|TRBV20-1|NA|TRBJ2-7
CSARTGDEQYF
TGCAGTGCTAGGACAGGAGACGAGCAGTACTTC
>many|TRBV6-2/TRBV6-3|TRBD2|TRBJ2-5
CASSPGLAGGGETQYF
TGTGCCAGCAGTCCGGGACTAGCGGGAGGCGGAGAGACCCAGTACTTC
>NA|TRBV4-1|NA|TRBJ2-2
CASSQPARDTGELFF
TGCGCCAGCAGCCAACCTGCCCGGGACACCGGGGAGCTGTTTTTT
>few|TRBV7-9|NA|TRBJ2-7
CASSPVSGSYEQYF
TGTGCCAGCAGCCCCGTATCGGGGTCCTACGAGCAGTACTTC
>few|TRBV4-3|NA|TRBJ1-1
CASSQTDWLNTEAFF
TGCGCCAGCAGCCAAACGGACTGGCTGAACACTGAAGCTTTCTTT
>few|TRBV10-3|TRBD1|TRBJ1-1
CAISESGDRAFF
TGTGCCATCAGTGAGTCCGGGGACAGAGCTTTCTTT
>NA|TRBV20-1|NA|TRBJ2-5
CSARSPEGQSGGTQYF
TGCAGTGCTAGATCGCCCGAAGGGCAGTCCGGGGGGACCCAGTACTTC
>few|TRBV7-2|TRBD2|TRBJ2-7
CASSPRLATEQYF
TGTGCCAGCAGCCCGCGACTAGCAACTGAGCAGTACTTC
>NA|TRBV20-1|TRBD1|TRBJ2-1
CSARSTGEFF
TGCAGTGCTAGGTCGACAGGGGAGTTCTTC
>many|TRBV7-9|NA|TRBJ2-1
CASSSLGNSYNEQFF
TGTGCCAGCAGCTCCCTTGGTAACTCCTACAATGAGCAGTTCTTC
>few|TRBV28|NA|TRBJ2-3
CASRSLGVRWDTQYF
TGTGCCAGCAGATCCCTCGGGGTACGATGGGATACGCAGTATTTT
>many|TRBV25-1|TRBD1|TRBJ1-1
CASMTGGNTEAFF
TGTGCCAGCATGACAGGGGGGAACACTGAAGCTTTCTTT
>NA|TRBV6-2/TRBV6-3|NA|TRBJ2-7
CASSLGHRYEQYF
TGTGCCAGCAGTTTGGGACACCGCTACGAGCAGTACTTC
>many|TRBV28|TRBD1|TRBJ1-3
CAVKLAGQGEVTIYF
TGTGCCGTCAAACTCGCGGGACAGGGGGAAGTCACCATATATTTT
>once|TRBV11-2|TRBD2|TRBJ2-1
CASSLYSGRANYEQFF
TGTGCCAGCAGTTTATATAGCGGGAGGGCCAATTATGAGCAGTTCTTC
>few|TRBV7-2|TRBD2|TRBJ2-3
CASSLIASGPPDTQYF
TGTGCCAGCAGCTTAATAGCTAGCGGGCCCCCAGATACGCAGTATTTT
>few|TRBV6-2/TRBV6-3|NA|TRBJ1-1
CASSKWRGTEAFF
TGTGCCAGCAGTAAATGGCGAGGGACTGAAGCTTTCTTT
>NA|TRBV5-5|NA|TRBJ2-7
CASSLEANPLSYEQYF
TGTGCCAGCAGCTTGGAGGCTAACCCGCTCTCCTACGAGCAGTACTTC
>few|TRBV28|NA|TRBJ2-7
CASSFATSSYEQYF
TGTGCCAGCAGTTTCGCCACGTCTTCCTACGAGCAGTACTTC
>few|TRBV7-9|NA|TRBJ2-3
CASSLRRVRTDTQYF
TGTGCCAGCAGCTTACGGAGGGTCCGCACAGATACGCAGTATTTT
>NA|TRBV4-3|TRBD2|TRBJ2-2
CASSQAPLAGGNTGELFF
TGCGCCAGCAGCCAAGCTCCGCTAGCGGGAGGGAACACCGGGGAGCTGTTTTTT